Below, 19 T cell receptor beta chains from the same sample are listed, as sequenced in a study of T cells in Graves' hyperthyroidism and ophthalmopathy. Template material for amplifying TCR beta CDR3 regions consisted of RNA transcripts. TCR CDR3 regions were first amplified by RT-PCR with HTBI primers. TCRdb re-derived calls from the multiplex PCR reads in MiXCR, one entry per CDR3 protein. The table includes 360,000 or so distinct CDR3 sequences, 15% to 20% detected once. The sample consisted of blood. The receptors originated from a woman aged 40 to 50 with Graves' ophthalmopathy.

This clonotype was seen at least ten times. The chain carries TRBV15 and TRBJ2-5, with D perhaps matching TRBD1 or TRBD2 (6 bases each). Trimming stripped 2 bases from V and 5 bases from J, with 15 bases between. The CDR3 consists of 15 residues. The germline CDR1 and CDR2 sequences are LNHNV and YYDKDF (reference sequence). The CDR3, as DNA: TGTGCCACCAGCAGACAAGGGGGGCTAGCGGAGACCCAGTACTTC. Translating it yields CATSRQGGLAETQYF.

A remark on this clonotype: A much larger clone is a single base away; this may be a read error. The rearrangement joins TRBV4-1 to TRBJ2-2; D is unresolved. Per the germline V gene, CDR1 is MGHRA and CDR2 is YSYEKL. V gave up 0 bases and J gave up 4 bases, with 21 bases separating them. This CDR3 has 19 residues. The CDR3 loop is CASSQEIGVGLVITGELFF. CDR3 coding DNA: TGCGCCAGCAGCCAAGAGATTGGGGTTGGGCTGGTGATCACCGGGGAGCTGTTTTTT.

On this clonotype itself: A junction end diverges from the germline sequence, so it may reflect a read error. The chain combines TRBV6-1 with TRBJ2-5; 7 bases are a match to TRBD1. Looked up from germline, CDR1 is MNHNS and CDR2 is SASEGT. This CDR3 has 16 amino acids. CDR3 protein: CACSALALDRVETQYF. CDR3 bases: TGTGCCTGCAGTGCCCTCGCTCTCGACAGGGTTGAGACCCAGTACTTC.

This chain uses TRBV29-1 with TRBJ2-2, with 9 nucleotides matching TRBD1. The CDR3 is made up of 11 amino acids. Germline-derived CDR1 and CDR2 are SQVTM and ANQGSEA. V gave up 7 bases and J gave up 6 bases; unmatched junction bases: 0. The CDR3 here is CSGQGAGELFF. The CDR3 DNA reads TGCAGCGGACAGGGGGCCGGGGAGCTGTTTTTT.

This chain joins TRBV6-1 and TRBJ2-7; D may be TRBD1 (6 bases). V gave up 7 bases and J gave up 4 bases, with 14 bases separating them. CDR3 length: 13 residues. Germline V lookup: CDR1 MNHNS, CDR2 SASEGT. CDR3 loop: CASNRDTTYEQYF. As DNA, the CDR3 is TGTGCCAGCAACCGGGACACGACGTACGAGCAGTACTTC.

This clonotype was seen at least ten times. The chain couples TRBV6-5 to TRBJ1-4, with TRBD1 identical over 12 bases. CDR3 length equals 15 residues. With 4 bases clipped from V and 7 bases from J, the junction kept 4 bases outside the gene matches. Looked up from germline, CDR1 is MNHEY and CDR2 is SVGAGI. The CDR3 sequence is CASSWGQGAGEKLFF. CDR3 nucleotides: TGTGCCAGCAGTTGGGGACAGGGGGCTGGTGAAAAACTGTTTTTT.

CDR3 in amino acids: CASSIVTADRNEQYF. Here the CDR3 DNA reads TGTGCCAGTAGTATAGTCACCGCGGATCGGAACGAGCAGTACTTC. The V gene is TRBV19, the J gene TRBJ2-7; D is uncertain. With 1 base removed from V and 5 bases from J, the gap between germline ends came to 15 bases. The CDR3 is made up of 15 amino acids. CDR1 and CDR2 (germline): LNHDA, SQIVND (reference sequence).

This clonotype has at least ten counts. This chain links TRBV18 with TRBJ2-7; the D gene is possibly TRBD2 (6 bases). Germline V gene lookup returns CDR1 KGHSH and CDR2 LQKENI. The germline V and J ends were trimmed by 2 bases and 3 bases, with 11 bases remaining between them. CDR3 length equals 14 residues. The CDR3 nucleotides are TGTGCCAGCTCACCAACAAGGGAGGACTACGAGCAGTACTTC. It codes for CASSPTREDYEQYF.

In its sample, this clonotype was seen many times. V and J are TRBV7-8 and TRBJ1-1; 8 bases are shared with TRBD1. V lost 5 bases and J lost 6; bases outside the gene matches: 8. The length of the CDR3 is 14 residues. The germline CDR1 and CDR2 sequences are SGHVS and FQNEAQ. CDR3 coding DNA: TGTGCCAGCAGCAAGACAGGGGTTTGGGCTGAAGCTTTCTTT. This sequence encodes CASSKTGVWAEAFF.

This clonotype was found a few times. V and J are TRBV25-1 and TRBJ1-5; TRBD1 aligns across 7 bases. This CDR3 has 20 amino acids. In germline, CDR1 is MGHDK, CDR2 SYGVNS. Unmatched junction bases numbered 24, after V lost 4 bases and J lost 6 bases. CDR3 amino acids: CASSAPPWTGAIFSSQPQHF. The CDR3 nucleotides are TGTGCCAGCAGTGCACCACCGTGGACAGGTGCTATTTTCTCGTCTCAGCCCCAGCATTTT.

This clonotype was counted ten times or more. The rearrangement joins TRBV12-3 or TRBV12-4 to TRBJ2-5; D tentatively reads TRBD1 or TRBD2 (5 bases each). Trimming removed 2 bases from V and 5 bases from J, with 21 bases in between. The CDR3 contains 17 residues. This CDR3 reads CASSLIGTQSGVETQYF. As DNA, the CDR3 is TGTGCCAGCAGTTTAATAGGGACCCAAAGCGGAGTTGAGACCCAGTACTTC.

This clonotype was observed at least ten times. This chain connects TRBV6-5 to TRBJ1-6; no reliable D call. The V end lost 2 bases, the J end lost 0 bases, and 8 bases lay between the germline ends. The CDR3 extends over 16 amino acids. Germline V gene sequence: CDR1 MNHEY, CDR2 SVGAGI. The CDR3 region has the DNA TGTGCCAGCAGTTACAGCGTCCCCTCCTATAATTCACCCCTCCACTTT. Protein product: CASSYSVPSYNSPLHF.

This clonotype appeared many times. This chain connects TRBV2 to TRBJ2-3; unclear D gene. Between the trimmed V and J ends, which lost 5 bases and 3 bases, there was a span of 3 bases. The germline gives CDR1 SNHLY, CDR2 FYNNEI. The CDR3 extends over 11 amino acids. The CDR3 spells CASSQTDTQYF. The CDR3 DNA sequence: TGTGCCAGCAGTCAAACAGATACGCAGTATTTT.

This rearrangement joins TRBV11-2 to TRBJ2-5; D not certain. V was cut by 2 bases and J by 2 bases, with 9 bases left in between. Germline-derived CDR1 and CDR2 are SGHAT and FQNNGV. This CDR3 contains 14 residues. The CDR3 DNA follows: TGTGCCAGCAGCTTACTCGGAATTCAAGAGACCCAGTACTTC. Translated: CASSLLGIQETQYF.

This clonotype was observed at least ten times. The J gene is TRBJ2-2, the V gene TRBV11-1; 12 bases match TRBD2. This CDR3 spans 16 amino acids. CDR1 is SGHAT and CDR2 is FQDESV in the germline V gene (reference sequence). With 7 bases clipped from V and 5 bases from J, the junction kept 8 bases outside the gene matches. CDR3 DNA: TGTGCCAGCACCAAGACTAGCGGGAGAGGGACCGGGGAGCTGTTTTTT. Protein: CASTKTSGRGTGELFF.

This CDR3 is CSVTGGQIPSYEQYF. The CDR3, as DNA: TGCAGCGTCACCGGCGGGCAGATACCCTCCTACGAGCAGTACTTC. V usage is TRBV29-1 and J usage is TRBJ2-7; weak D call: TRBD2 (5 bases). This CDR3 region has 15 residues. V lost 6 bases and J 0 bases, leaving 18 bases between the germline ends. CDR1 is SQVTM and CDR2 is ANQGSEA in the germline V gene.

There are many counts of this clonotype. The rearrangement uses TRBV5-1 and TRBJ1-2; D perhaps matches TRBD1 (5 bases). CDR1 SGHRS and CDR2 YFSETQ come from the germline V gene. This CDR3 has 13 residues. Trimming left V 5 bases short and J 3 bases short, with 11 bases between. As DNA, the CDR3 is TGCGCCAGCAGAGGCCAGGGATACTATGGCTACACCTTC. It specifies CASRGQGYYGYTF.

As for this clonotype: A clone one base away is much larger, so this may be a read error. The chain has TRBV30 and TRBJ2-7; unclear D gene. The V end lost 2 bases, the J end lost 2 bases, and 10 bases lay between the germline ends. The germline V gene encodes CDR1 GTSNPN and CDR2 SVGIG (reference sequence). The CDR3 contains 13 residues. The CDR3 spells CAWSTAYTYEQYF. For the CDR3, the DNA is TGTGCCTGGAGTACAGCGTACACCTACGAGCAGTACTTC.

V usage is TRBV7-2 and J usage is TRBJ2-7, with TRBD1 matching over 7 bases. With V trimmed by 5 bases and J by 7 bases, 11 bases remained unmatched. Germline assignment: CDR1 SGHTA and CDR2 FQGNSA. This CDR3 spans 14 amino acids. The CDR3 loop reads CASSPGTVSGEQYF. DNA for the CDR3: TGTGCCAGCAGCCCCGGGACAGTATCAGGGGAGCAGTACTTC. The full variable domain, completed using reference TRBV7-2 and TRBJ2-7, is GAGVSQSPSNKVTEKGKDVELRCDPISGHTALYWYRQSLGQGLEFLIYFQGNSAPDKSGLPSDRFSAERTGGSVSTLTIQRTQQEDSAVYLCASSPGTVSGEQYFGPGTRLTVT.